This T cell receptor (beta chain) is from a study of regulatory T cells in long-lasting Graves disease. About the research overall: It was over 5 years of antithyroid drugs, with positive TSH receptor antibodies, that meant persistent Graves' disease. Broader study findings: Sample size was small, which may have lowered accuracy. Persistent Graves' patients possessed reduced TCR diversity relative to recently diagnosed ones.

The germline CDR1 and CDR2 sequences are DFQATT and SNEGSKA (reference sequence). The CDR3 consists of 14 residues. Library construction for TCR beta used iRepertoire HTBI primers and Arm-PCR of CDR3 regions. TCRdb processed the multiplex PCR reads anew with MiXCR; each CDR3 protein has one entry. The sample includes approximately 690,000 distinct CDR3 sequences, 25% to 35% seen only once; the top ten take roughly 41%. To note about this clonotype: The antigen is not known. One end of the junction varies from germline; a read error may be responsible.

The sample's time point: persistent/refractory GD, antithyroid drugs over 5 years with positive TRAb. The TCR library was made from RNA extracted from PBMCs. The receptor was derived from a female donor with Graves disease. V usage is TRBV20-1 and J usage is TRBJ2-7; D unresolved. Sequencing was performed on peripheral blood mononuclear cells (PBMCs), taken when the disease was refractory, from a patient treated with antithyroid drugs. The CDR3 spells CSASGGEWRYEQCF. CDR3 DNA: TGCAGTGCATCAGGCGGAGAATGGCGCTACGAGCAGTGCTTC.